Presented here are 9 T cell receptor beta chains from one specimen sequenced in a study of blood T cell repertoires in COVID-19. TCRdb's table, derived via immunoSEQ multiplex PCR, lists solely in-frame clones and lacks some. The sample yields approximately 200,000 clones, less than 90% seen once. The sequenced sample consisted of peripheral blood. All receptors come from a man in his forties with active or convalescent COVID-19.

This clone was observed once. The chain combines TRBV7-6 with TRBJ2-3; 11 bases line up with TRBD2. The germline V gene encodes CDR1 SGHVS and CDR2 FNYEAQ. After removal of 5 bases from V and 6 bases from J, the junction contained 13 bases not matched to a gene. This CDR3 contains 17 residues. CDR3 loop: CASSPRASGGSLDTQYF. In DNA form, the CDR3 reads TGTGCCAGCAGCCCTAGGGCTAGCGGGGGGTCATTGGATACGCAGTATTTT.

In DNA form, the CDR3 reads TGTGCCAGCAGCGACCCTTACCGCGACAGTGAAAAGGGGGGAAACACCATATATTTT. This codes for CASSDPYRDSEKGGNTIYF. V gene TRBV11-3 combines with J gene TRBJ1-3; D possibly corresponds to TRBD1 (5 bases). This CDR3 is built from 19 residues. Germline CDR1 reads SGHNT; CDR2 reads YENEEA. The V end was cut by 5 bases, the J end by 4 bases, with 27 bases between.

This clone showed up just a few times. The genes are TRBV28 and TRBJ1-4, with 9 positions matching TRBD1. This CDR3 spans 19 amino acids. Germline V gene data show CDR1 as MDHEN and CDR2 as SYDVKM. J was trimmed by 0 bases and V by 3 bases; bases with no gene match: 11. In DNA, the CDR3 is TGTGCCAGCAGTTTCAACCCAAGGGACAGGGCCCCAACTAATGAAAAACTGTTTTTT. It yields the protein CASSFNPRDRAPTNEKLFF.

The chain couples TRBV5-1 to TRBJ2-2, with 8 bases lining up with TRBD1. The ends lost 5 bases at V and 3 bases at J; junction bases unmatched: 6. CDR3 length: 15 amino acids. Germline CDR1 is SGHRS and CDR2 is YFSETQ. DNA for the CDR3: TGCGCCAGCAGGCGGGGACAGGCGCACACCGGGGAGCTGTTTTTT. It is translated as CASRRGQAHTGELFF.

The V call is TRBV5-1, the J call TRBJ2-7, with D possibly TRBD2 on 6 matching bases. Trimming left V 2 bases short and J 6 bases short, with 18 bases between. Germline CDR1 SGHRS, CDR2 YFSETQ. The CDR3 is 15 residues long. The CDR3 sequence is CASSFSAQGGFEQYF. The CDR3 DNA reads as TGCGCCAGCAGCTTTTCGGCTCAGGGAGGATTCGAGCAGTACTTC. Using reference TRBV5-1 and TRBJ2-7 for the parts outside the CDR3, the full variable domain is KAGVTQTPRYLIKTRGQQVTLSCSPISGHRSVSWYQQTPGQGLQFLFEYFSETQRNKGNFPGRFSGRQFSNSRSEMNVSTLELGDSALYLCASSFSAQGGFEQYFGPGTRLTVT.

V and J are TRBV5-1 and TRBJ2-2; the D gene is possibly TRBD1 (6 bases). The CDR3 is 15 amino acids. The V gene's germline CDR1 is SGHRS and CDR2 YFSETQ. V was trimmed by 0 bases and J by 1 base, leaving 7 bases between them. The CDR3 reads CASSLVRGNTGELFF. CDR3 DNA sequence: TGCGCCAGCAGCTTGGTCAGGGGGAACACCGGGGAGCTGTTTTTT.

The V call is TRBV6-5, the J call TRBJ2-7; 10 bases line up with TRBD2. Germline assignment: CDR1 MNHEY and CDR2 SVGAGI. The CDR3 spans 15 residues. J lost 2 bases, V lost 4 bases, and 5 bases had no gene match. The DNA for the CDR3 is TGTGCCAGCAGTTTCGGACTAGCGGAAACCTACGAGCAGTACTTC. This translates into CASSFGLAETYEQYF.

The chain employs TRBV4-1 and TRBJ1-6, with a possible D match to TRBD1 (5 bases). The CDR3 contains 17 residues. The germline V and J ends were trimmed by 1 base and 6 bases, with 16 bases remaining between them. Germline loops: CDR1 MGHRA, CDR2 YSYEKL. CDR3 coding DNA: TGCGCCAGCAGCCAAGGATCCGGCAGGGTCGGTAATTCACCCCTCCACTTT. This codes for CASSQGSGRVGNSPLHF.

The chain links TRBV11-3 to TRBJ2-7; tentative D call: TRBD2 (6 bases). The V and J ends lost 3 bases and 3 bases respectively, with 27 bases between them. The CDR3 spans 19 residues. Germline V gives CDR1 SGHNT, CDR2 YENEEA. CDR3 sequence: CASSLSRDGGLQLFYEQYF. CDR3 nucleotide sequence: TGTGCCAGCAGCTTGAGCCGGGACGGAGGGCTCCAGCTCTTCTACGAGCAGTACTTC.